These T cell receptor beta chains were read from a single sample in a study of blood T cell repertoires in COVID-19. Sequencing was performed with immunoSEQ multiplex PCR; in TCRdb, only in-frame clones are kept and a portion is missing. This repertoire shows about 62,000 clones, 75% to 90% found once; its top ten account for roughly 18%. The sample was peripheral blood. These receptors were collected from a woman aged 55-69 years with COVID-19, enrolled during active disease. Both conserved end residues are part of each CDR3. D genes are given only for firm matches. Only part of the rows carry a size: once, few, many, or a class if the clone is expanded.

size	V	D	J	CDR3	DNA
-	TRBV12-5	TRBD2	TRBJ2-5	CASARGGQETQYF	TGTGCTAGTGCCCGCGGGGGACAAGAGACCCAGTACTTC
-	TRBV5-1	TRBD1	TRBJ1-4	CASSPEGQAVFGDEKLFF	TGCGCCAGCAGCCCGGAGGGACAGGCAGTATTTGGGGATGAAAAACTGTTTTTT
-	TRBV28	TRBD1	TRBJ2-4	CASSFRGQVGIQYF	TGTGCCAGCAGTTTTCGGGGACAGGTTGGCATTCAGTACTTC
-	TRBV30	-	TRBJ2-1	CAWSPPNRYNEQFF	TGTGCCTGGAGCCCCCCCAATAGATACAATGAGCAGTTCTTC
-	TRBV28	TRBD1	TRBJ1-6	CATPGDRVNSPLHF	TGTGCCACCCCCGGGGACAGGGTGAATTCACCCCTCCACTTT
-	TRBV10-3	-	TRBJ1-6	CAIRGGVVNSPLHF	TGTGCCATCCGCGGAGGTGTGGTAAATTCACCCCTCCACTTT
-	TRBV30	TRBD1	TRBJ2-2	CAWSTPGQGVPGELFF	TGTGCCTGGAGTACACCGGGACAGGGGGTTCCCGGGGAGCTGTTTTTT
-	TRBV6-5	-	TRBJ1-5	CASTSGRYSNQPQHF	TGTGCCAGCACCTCAGGCAGATATAGCAATCAGCCCCAGCATTTT
-	TRBV5-1	TRBD2	TRBJ2-1	CASSRIAGTFSYNEQFF	TGCGCCAGCAGCCGGATAGCGGGAACATTCTCCTACAATGAGCAGTTCTTC
-	TRBV7-9	-	TRBJ1-2	CASSSSGTFEYYGYTF	TGTGCCAGCAGCTCCTCCGGGACATTCGAATACTATGGCTACACCTTC
-	TRBV18	-	TRBJ2-1	CASSPLEGEQFF	TGTGCCAGCTCACCACTGGAGGGGGAGCAGTTCTTC
once	TRBV3-1/TRBV3-2	-	TRBJ2-7	CASSQYYEQYF	TGTGCCAGCAGCCAATACTACGAGCAGTACTTC
-	TRBV10-2	TRBD1	TRBJ1-2	CASRGLPGQGYGEGYTF	TGCGCCAGCAGAGGGCTACCCGGACAGGGTTATGGAGAGGGCTACACCTTC
-	TRBV21-1	-	TRBJ2-2	CASSKEGLAGVPCTGELFF	TGTGCCAGCAGCAAAGAAGGGCTAGCGGGAGTCCCCTGCACCGGGGAGCTGTTTTTT
-	TRBV10-3	-	TRBJ2-2	CAILGQLNTGELFF	TGTGCCATCCTAGGACAGCTGAACACCGGGGAGCTGTTTTTT
once	TRBV28	-	TRBJ2-3	CASRSGGIDTQYF	TGTGCCAGCAGGTCAGGAGGTATCGATACGCAGTATTTT
-	TRBV19	TRBD2	TRBJ2-1	CASRTSGIADEQFF	TGTGCCAGTAGAACTAGCGGGATTGCGGATGAGCAGTTCTTC
-	TRBV5-1	TRBD1	TRBJ1-4	CASSRGQGSEKLFF	TGCGCCAGCAGCCGAGGACAGGGATCTGAAAAACTGTTTTTT
-	TRBV18	-	TRBJ2-2	CASSQGQLNTGELFF	TGTGCCAGCTCACAAGGACAGTTAAACACCGGGGAGCTGTTTTTT
-	TRBV7-2	TRBD1	TRBJ1-1	CASSRGQGNTEAFF	TGTGCCAGCAGCCGCGGACAGGGGAACACTGAAGCTTTCTTT
few	TRBV6-5	-	TRBJ2-3	CASSLRGEATDTQYF	TGTGCCAGCAGCCTAAGAGGGGAGGCCACAGATACGCAGTATTTT
once	TRBV18	-	TRBJ2-7	CASSPDNYEQYF	TGTGCCAGCTCACCAGACAACTACGAGCAGTACTTC
-	TRBV11-2	TRBD1	TRBJ2-3	CASSLVPTDRFNADTQYF	TGTGCCAGCAGCTTAGTCCCCACGGACAGGTTTAACGCAGATACGCAGTATTTT
-	TRBV10-3	-	TRBJ2-2	CAISGTSQLNTGELFF	TGTGCCATCAGTGGGACATCGCAGTTGAACACCGGGGAGCTGTTTTTT
-	TRBV4-2	TRBD2	TRBJ2-7	CASSQFGLAEAYEQYF	TGTGCCAGCAGCCAATTCGGACTAGCGGAGGCCTACGAGCAGTACTTC
-	TRBV7-8	-	TRBJ2-3	CASSLASEDSDTQYF	TGTGCCAGCAGCTTAGCTTCGGAGGATTCAGATACGCAGTATTTT
-	TRBV5-1	TRBD1	TRBJ2-7	CASSLQTGFAYEQYF	TGCGCCAGCAGCTTGCAGACAGGGTTTGCCTACGAGCAGTACTTC
once	TRBV29-1	-	TRBJ2-7	CSVESGVHYEQYF	TGCAGCGTTGAATCAGGGGTTCACTACGAGCAGTACTTC
-	TRBV11-1	-	TRBJ1-1	CASTPGALNTEAFF	TGTGCCAGCACCCCAGGGGCGTTAAACACTGAAGCTTTCTTT
-	TRBV4-1	-	TRBJ1-1	CASSQPPGGIGTEAFF	TGCGCCAGCAGCCAACCCCCGGGCGGGATCGGCACTGAAGCTTTCTTT
-	TRBV5-6	-	TRBJ1-1	CASSLESQLNTEAFF	TGTGCCAGCAGCTTGGAATCACAGCTGAACACTGAAGCTTTCTTT
-	TRBV19	TRBD2	TRBJ2-7	CASSYTSGYEQYF	TGTGCCAGTAGTTATACTAGCGGCTACGAGCAGTACTTC
-	TRBV5-1	-	TRBJ1-5	CASSFGAGEGQPQHF	TGCGCCAGCAGCTTTGGGGCGGGAGAAGGTCAGCCCCAGCATTTT
-	TRBV6-5	TRBD1	TRBJ2-7	CASSPTGTGTREQYF	TGTGCCAGCAGCCCCACCGGGACAGGCACTAGGGAGCAGTACTTC
-	TRBV7-9	-	TRBJ1-2	CASSLSRGFSGYTF	TGTGCCAGCAGCTTATCAAGGGGGTTCTCTGGCTACACCTTC
-	TRBV7-9	-	TRBJ2-7	CASSGTPQTGKVDEQYF	TGTGCCAGCAGCGGTACCCCGCAGACAGGAAAGGTAGACGAGCAGTACTTC